The T cell receptor beta chain under discussion was sequenced for a study of graft-versus-host responses after intestinal transplantation. In the study overall: Isolated intestinal, liver-intestinal, or multivisceral transplants were what recipients had. The recipients all started with anti-thymocyte globulin induction and then took tacrolimus and steroids for around three years. Study conclusions and caveats: Early after transplant, HvG clones declined as circulating GvH clones peaked. GvH clones were found in recipient marrow; some appeared first in ileum or blood.

The V gene's germline CDR1 is LGHNA and CDR2 YSLEER. Unmatched junction bases numbered 6, after V lost 0 bases and J lost 4 bases. The CDR3 runs 16 residues. Sequenced by immunoSEQ multiplex PCR; TCRdb stores in-frame clones only, minus some. The sample consists of about 29,000 clones, 90% to 95% of them appearing once. On this clone itself: The antigen is not known.

V gene TRBV4-3 combines with J gene TRBJ1-5; 7 bases map to TRBD1. This TCR derives from a human patient who received an intestinal transplant, so some T cells may come from the graft donor. The sequences come from PBMCs, collected around 70 days after intestinal transplant. The CDR3 is CASSQERAGGNQPQHF. In nucleotides, the CDR3 is TGCGCCAGCAGCCAAGAGAGGGCAGGGGGAAATCAGCCCCAGCATTTT.